This T cell receptor beta chain was recorded in a study of control samples from healthy donors and cancer patients. Some clones are missing from TCRdb's copy, which holds only in-frame ones; the method was immunoSEQ multiplex PCR. The table lists some 140,000 clones, 80% to 95% of them singletons, with about 11% in the top ten. The germline gives CDR1 MNHEY, CDR2 SVGEGT. Trimming stripped 2 bases from V and 3 bases from J, with 13 bases between. The CDR3 runs to 16 residues. The receptor was derived from a man aged 25 to 45 in good health. The specimen sequenced was blood. V usage is TRBV6-2 or TRBV6-3 and J usage is TRBJ2-2; D tentatively fits TRBD1 or TRBD2 (6 bases each). This CDR3 is CASSYVRGRDTGELFF. The CDR3 nucleotides are TGTGCCAGCAGTTACGTTCGGGGGCGGGACACCGGGGAGCTGTTTTTT.